These T cell receptor beta chains were read from a single sample in a study of shared clonotypes between healthy human individuals. The data were produced by immunoSEQ multiplex PCR, yet TCRdb's version contains in-frame clones alone and is incomplete. The sample has about 1.1 million clones; about 72% are singletons. Source material: memory CD4+ T cells from PBMCs. The source of these receptors is a man aged 18 to 30 in good health. Some clones in this sample may be carry-over from other donors' samples. The CDR3 runs from the conserved cysteine through the conserved F or W. A D gene is named only where the DNA matches it firmly. Size values are once, few and many counts, or a class for expanded clones, and some rows have none.

j_gene,abundance,d_gene,v_gene,CDR3nt,CDR3aa
TRBJ2-7,NA,TRBD2,TRBV4-2,TGTGCCAGCAGCCAAGGTTCAAGCGGGAGCTCCTACGAGCAGTACTTC,CASSQGSSGSSYEQYF
TRBJ2-7,NA,NA,TRBV5-1,TGCGCCAGCAGCTTGGCCCCTCAGGGGAGCGACGAGCAGTACTTC,CASSLAPQGSDEQYF
TRBJ2-7,once,NA,TRBV6-1,TGTGCCAGCAGTGGCCTTTGGACTACATCTAAATTC,CASSGLWTTSKF
TRBJ1-6,NA,NA,TRBV28,TGTGCCAGCAGAGAAGATGGATATAATTCACCCCTCCACTTT,CASREDGYNSPLHF
TRBJ2-5,NA,NA,TRBV2,TGTGCCAGCTCCTCGGAAAGGGTAACCCAAAGAGTTACCCAGTACTTC,CASSSERVTQRVTQYF
TRBJ2-7,once,TRBD1,TRBV11-2,TGTGCCAGCAGTGTGGGACAGGGGCGCGAGCAGTACTTC,CASSVGQGREQYF
TRBJ1-5,once,NA,TRBV6-5,TGTGCCAGCAGAAAGGGCGCGAGTCAGCCCCAGCATTTT,CASRKGASQPQHF
TRBJ2-3,NA,TRBD1,TRBV4-2,TGTGCCAGCAGCCCCGGGACAGGGACCACAGATACGCAGTATTTT,CASSPGTGTTDTQYF
TRBJ2-1,once,NA,TRBV5-4,TGTGCCAGCAGCGTAGGGCTAGCGCTCTCCTACAATGAGCAGTTCTTC,CASSVGLALSYNEQFF
TRBJ1-2,few,NA,TRBV5-6,TGTGCCAGCAGCTTAGGGTATGGCTACACCTTC,CASSLGYGYTF
TRBJ2-1,NA,NA,TRBV10-1,TGCGCCAGCAGTGATATAGAAAATACCCGCTCCTACAATGAGCAGTTCTTC,CASSDIENTRSYNEQFF
TRBJ1-2,once,NA,TRBV6-1,TGTGCCAGCAGTGACGTGGGATACTATGGCTACACCTTC,CASSDVGYYGYTF
TRBJ1-3,once,NA,TRBV29-1,TGCAGCGTTGACAGGGGAGGTGGAAACACCATATATTTT,CSVDRGGGNTIYF
TRBJ2-3,NA,NA,TRBV6-6,TGTGCCGTCGGCGGGTTTGATACGCAGTATTTT,CAVGGFDTQYF
TRBJ2-3,many,NA,TRBV30,TGTGCCTGGATGAGGGGGAGAAGCACAGATACGCAGTATTTT,CAWMRGRSTDTQYF
TRBJ1-1,few,NA,TRBV18,TGTGCCAGCTCACCCCGACAGAACACTGAAGCTTTCTTT,CASSPRQNTEAFF
TRBJ2-7,NA,NA,TRBV30,TGTGCCTGGAGCCGCCGCGGAGGGTTCAGCGCCTACGAGCAGTACTTC,CAWSRRGGFSAYEQYF
TRBJ1-1,NA,NA,TRBV11-2,TGTGCCAGCAGCTTAGGTTACAGCGAGAACACTGAAGCTTTCTTT,CASSLGYSENTEAFF
TRBJ1-3,NA,NA,TRBV15,TGTGCCACCAGTAGGGACACCAGCTCTGGAAACACCATATATTTT,CATSRDTSSGNTIYF
TRBJ1-2,NA,NA,TRBV28,TGTGCCAGCACCGCGGGACGGATAAACTATGGCTACACCTTC,CASTAGRINYGYTF
TRBJ2-7,NA,NA,TRBV4-2,TGTGCCAGCAGCCAAGATAAGTTAGAGCAGTACTTC,CASSQDKLEQYF
TRBJ2-3,once,NA,TRBV5-4,TGTGCCAGCAGCTTGGGCGGGGAGAGCACAGATACGCAGTATTTT,CASSLGGESTDTQYF
TRBJ1-2,NA,NA,TRBV29-1,TGCAGCGTTGAACTCGCTAACTATGGCTACACCTTC,CSVELANYGYTF
TRBJ2-2,many,NA,TRBV14,TGTGCCAGCAGTACCAAGGCTAACACCGGGGAGCTGTTTTTT,CASSTKANTGELFF
TRBJ2-1,NA,TRBD2,TRBV2,TGTGCCAGCAGTGATTTACTAGCGTACAATGAGCAGTTCTTC,CASSDLLAYNEQFF
TRBJ2-3,NA,TRBD2,TRBV14,TGTGCCAGCAGCCCGGGGACTAGCGGGAGGTTGGGCACGCAGTATTTT,CASSPGTSGRLGTQYF
TRBJ2-3,NA,NA,TRBV7-3,TGTGCCAGCAGCGGACAAGGGGGAGATACGCAGTATTTT,CASSGQGGDTQYF
TRBJ2-3,NA,TRBD1,TRBV7-3,TGTGCCAGCAGCTTTGCAGGGGGAGATACGCAGTATTTT,CASSFAGGDTQYF
TRBJ2-1,NA,TRBD2,TRBV27,TGTGCCAGCACCAAAACTAGACTAGCGGGAGAACACAATGAGCAGTTCTTC,CASTKTRLAGEHNEQFF
TRBJ2-7,NA,TRBD1,TRBV2,TGTGCCAGCAGTCCTGGACAGGGGTCCTACGAGCAGTACTTC,CASSPGQGSYEQYF
TRBJ1-2,NA,NA,TRBV6-1,TGTGCCAGCAGTGAAGGTGACACGTTATATGGCTACACCTTC,CASSEGDTLYGYTF
TRBJ1-4,NA,NA,TRBV28,TGTGCCAGCAGTTTGGTAACTAATGAAAAACTGTTTTTT,CASSLVTNEKLFF